These T cell receptor beta chains were read from a single sample in a study of blood T cell repertoires in COVID-19. The method was immunoSEQ multiplex PCR; TCRdb's version includes in-frame clones alone and lacks a portion of them. The table shows about 280,000 clones, with 85% to 90% occurring only once. The material sequenced was peripheral blood. All receptors come from a man between 40 and 49 years old with acute or convalescent COVID-19. CDR3s leave out the opening cysteine and the closing phenylalanine or tryptophan. Fields, in order: V gene, CDR3 protein.

TRBV6-1 | ASSEFGQGYNEQF
TRBV5-1 | ASSLIFGNGYT
TRBV3-1/TRBV3-2 | ASSPGAEGVYGYT
TRBV5-1 | ASRGQVGNSPLH
TRBV5-4 | ASSLGGAGNTIY
TRBV10-1 | ASSESGANPEAF
TRBV5-4 | ASSLGQSASPLH
TRBV7-2 | ASSLVRTGGQLF
TRBV3-1/TRBV3-2 | ASSLLGPNSPLH
TRBV11-2 | ASSLATTGSYEQY
TRBV11-3 | ASSLGLAGGTDTQY
TRBV11-2 | ASSLGASGGADTQY
TRBV6-6 | ASSPLRTVLGTYNSPLH
TRBV27 | ASSFKGALYGYT
TRBV30 | ACRGGPSEAF
TRBV12-5 | ASGLQGYTEAF
TRBV5-1 | ASSLGQGAEAF
TRBV29-1 | SATGADREQY
TRBV6-1 | ASSVWVSGETDNEQF
TRBV4-2 | ASSQTGQGNTEAF
TRBV12-3/TRBV12-4 | ASSLRNTEAF
TRBV5-6 | ASSLGVGGMYYEQY
TRBV9 | ASSVGGGNNQPQH
TRBV7-2 | ASSLDRDTHEAF
TRBV19 | ASSQWASGRNEQF
TRBV5-1 | ASSVLQGLGEKLF
TRBV5-4 | ASNTGGRMETQY
TRBV18 | ASSLQTNTEAF
TRBV9 | ASSVDTPWEQF
TRBV5-4 | ASSLGGNMNTEAF
TRBV5-1 | ASSYSDRQVDTQY
TRBV7-2 | ASSSGQSPF
TRBV19 | ASSDIMGQGLDYGYT
TRBV6-5 | ASSYFGQANSPLH
TRBV11-1 | ASSFSKGTNTEAF
TRBV7-8 | ASSLSGVNMNTEAF
TRBV14 | ASSHSLFSYEQY
TRBV19 | ASSPWTGLTEAF
TRBV5-4 | ASSFGGVDYGYT
TRBV2 | ASSSQVNYGYT
TRBV18 | ASSLTGGTDTQY
TRBV11-3 | ASSLGRVEDEQY
TRBV19 | ASEGQGDSPLH
TRBV6-5 | ASREGTANSPLH
TRBV13 | ASSAGTSGRTDTQY
TRBV5-1 | ASSRDRGLETQY
TRBV7-9 | ASSAWTGLPEAF